This TCR beta chain emerged from a study of cytomegalovirus exposure and HLA in healthy donors. PCR used 60 Vbeta primers and 13 Jbeta primers. Some clones are missing from TCRdb's copy, which holds only in-frame ones; the method was immunoSEQ multiplex PCR. The repertoire holds 80,000 to 95,000 clones, about four fifths seen once, with over 12% in the top ten. The CDR3 loop spans 18 amino acids. The V gene lost 2 bases and the J gene lost 1 base, with 20 bases spanning the gap. CDR1 is MNHEY, CDR2 SMNVEV, per germline (reference sequence). The rearrangement joins TRBV27 to TRBJ1-1, with TRBD1 as a possible D gene (6 bases). The receptor was derived from a middle-aged woman in good health and CMV-seropositive. The sequenced material came from PBMCs. The CDR3, as DNA: TGTGCCAGCAGTTTAAAAGCGACAGGCGCCATCCCGAACACTGAAGCTTTCTTT. Translating gives CASSLKATGAIPNTEAFF.